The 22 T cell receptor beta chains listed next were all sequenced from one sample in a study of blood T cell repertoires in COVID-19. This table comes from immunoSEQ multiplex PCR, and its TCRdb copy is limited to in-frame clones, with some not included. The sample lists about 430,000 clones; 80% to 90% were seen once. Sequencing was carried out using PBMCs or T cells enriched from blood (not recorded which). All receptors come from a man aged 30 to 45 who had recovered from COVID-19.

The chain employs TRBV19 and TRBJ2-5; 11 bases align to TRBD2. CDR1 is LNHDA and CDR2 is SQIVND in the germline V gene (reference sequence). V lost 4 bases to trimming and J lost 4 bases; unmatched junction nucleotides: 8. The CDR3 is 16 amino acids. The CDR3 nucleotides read TGTGCCAGTAGTACGACTAGCGGGATGGCGGCAGAGACCCAGTACTTC. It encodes CASSTTSGMAAETQYF.

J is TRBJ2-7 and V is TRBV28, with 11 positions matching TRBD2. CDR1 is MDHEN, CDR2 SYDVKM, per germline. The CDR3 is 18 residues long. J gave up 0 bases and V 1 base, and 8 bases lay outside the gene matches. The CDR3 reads CASSLFFGTSGFSYEQYF. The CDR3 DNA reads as TGTGCCAGCAGTTTATTTTTTGGGACTAGCGGATTCTCCTACGAGCAGTACTTC.

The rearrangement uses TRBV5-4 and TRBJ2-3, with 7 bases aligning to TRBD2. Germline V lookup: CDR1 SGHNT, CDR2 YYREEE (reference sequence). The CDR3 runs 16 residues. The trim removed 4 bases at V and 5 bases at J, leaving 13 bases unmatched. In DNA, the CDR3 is TGTGCCAGCAGCCGAAAAGGGGCGGGAGCGTTAGATACGCAGTATTTT. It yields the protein CASSRKGAGALDTQYF.

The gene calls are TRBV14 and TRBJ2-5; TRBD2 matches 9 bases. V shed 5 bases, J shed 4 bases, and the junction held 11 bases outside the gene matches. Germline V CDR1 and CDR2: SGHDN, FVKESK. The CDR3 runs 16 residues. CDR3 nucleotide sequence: TGTGCCAGCAGCAAGAGAGAAGGCGGGAGGGCAGAGACCCAGTACTTC. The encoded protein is CASSKREGGRAETQYF.

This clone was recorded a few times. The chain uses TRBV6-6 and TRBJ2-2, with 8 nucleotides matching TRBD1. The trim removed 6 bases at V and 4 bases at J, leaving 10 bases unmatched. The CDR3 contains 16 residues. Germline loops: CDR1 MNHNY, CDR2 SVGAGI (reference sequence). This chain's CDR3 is CASRVAGGAGTGELFF. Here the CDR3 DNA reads TGTGCCAGCAGGGTAGCAGGGGGCGCTGGCACCGGGGAGCTGTTTTTT.

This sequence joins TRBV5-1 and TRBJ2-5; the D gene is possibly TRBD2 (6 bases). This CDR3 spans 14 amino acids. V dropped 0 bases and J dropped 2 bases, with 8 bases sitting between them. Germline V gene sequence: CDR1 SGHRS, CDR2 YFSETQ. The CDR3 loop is CASSLVGGQETQYF. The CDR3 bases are TGCGCCAGCAGCTTGGTCGGAGGGCAAGAGACCCAGTACTTC. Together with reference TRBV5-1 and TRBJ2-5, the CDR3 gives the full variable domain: KAGVTQTPRYLIKTRGQQVTLSCSPISGHRSVSWYQQTPGQGLQFLFEYFSETQRNKGNFPGRFSGRQFSNSRSEMNVSTLELGDSALYLCASSLVGGQETQYFGPGTRLLVL.

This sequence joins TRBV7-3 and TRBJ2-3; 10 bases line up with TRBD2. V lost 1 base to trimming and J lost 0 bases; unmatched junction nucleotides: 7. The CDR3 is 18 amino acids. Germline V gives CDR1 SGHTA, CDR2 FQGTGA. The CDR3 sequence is CASSLNGGLARSTDTQYF. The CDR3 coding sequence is TGTGCCAGCAGCTTAAATGGGGGACTAGCGAGAAGCACAGATACGCAGTATTTT.

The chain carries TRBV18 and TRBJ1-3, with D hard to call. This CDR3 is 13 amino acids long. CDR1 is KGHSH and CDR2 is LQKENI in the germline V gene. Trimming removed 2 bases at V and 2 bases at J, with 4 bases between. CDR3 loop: CASSPSAGNTIYF. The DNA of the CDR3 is TGTGCCAGCTCACCATCGGCTGGAAACACCATATATTTT.

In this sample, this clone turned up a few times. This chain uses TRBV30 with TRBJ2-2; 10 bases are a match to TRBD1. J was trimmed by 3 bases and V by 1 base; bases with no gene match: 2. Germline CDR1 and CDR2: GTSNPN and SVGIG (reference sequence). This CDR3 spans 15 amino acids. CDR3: CAWSEGQGYTGELFF. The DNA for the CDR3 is TGTGCCTGGAGTGAGGGACAGGGGTACACCGGGGAGCTGTTTTTT.

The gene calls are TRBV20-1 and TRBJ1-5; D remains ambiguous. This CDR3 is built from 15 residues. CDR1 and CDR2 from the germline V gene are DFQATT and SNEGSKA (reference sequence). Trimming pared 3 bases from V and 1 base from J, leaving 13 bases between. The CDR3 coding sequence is TGCAGTGCTAGTTCGGTGGTGTTGAGCAATCAGCCCCAGCATTTT. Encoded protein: CSASSVVLSNQPQHF.

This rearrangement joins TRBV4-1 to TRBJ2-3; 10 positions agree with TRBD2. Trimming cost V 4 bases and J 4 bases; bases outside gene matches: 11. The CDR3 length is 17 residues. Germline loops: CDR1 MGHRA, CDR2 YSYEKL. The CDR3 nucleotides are TGCGCCAGCAGCCTTTCAGGAGCGGGAGGGGGTTCAGATACGCAGTATTTT. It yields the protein CASSLSGAGGGSDTQYF.

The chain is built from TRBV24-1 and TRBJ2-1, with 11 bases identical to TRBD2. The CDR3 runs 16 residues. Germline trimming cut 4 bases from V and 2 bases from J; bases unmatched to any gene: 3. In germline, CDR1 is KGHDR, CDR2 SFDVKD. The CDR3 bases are TGTGCCACCAGTGACTTAGCGGGAGGGGCCTACAATGAGCAGTTCTTC. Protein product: CATSDLAGGAYNEQFF.

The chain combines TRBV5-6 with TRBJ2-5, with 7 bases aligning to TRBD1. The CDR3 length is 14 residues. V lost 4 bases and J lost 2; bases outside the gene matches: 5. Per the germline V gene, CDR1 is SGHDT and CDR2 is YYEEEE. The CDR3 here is CASSAQGIQETQYF. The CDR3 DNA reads TGTGCCAGCAGCGCACAGGGGATTCAAGAGACCCAGTACTTC.

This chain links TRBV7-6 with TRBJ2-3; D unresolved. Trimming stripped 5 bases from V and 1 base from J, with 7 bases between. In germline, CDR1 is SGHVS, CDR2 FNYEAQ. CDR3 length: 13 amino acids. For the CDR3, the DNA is TGTGCCAGCAGCCTCGAGGGCACAGATACGCAGTATTTT. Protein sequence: CASSLEGTDTQYF.

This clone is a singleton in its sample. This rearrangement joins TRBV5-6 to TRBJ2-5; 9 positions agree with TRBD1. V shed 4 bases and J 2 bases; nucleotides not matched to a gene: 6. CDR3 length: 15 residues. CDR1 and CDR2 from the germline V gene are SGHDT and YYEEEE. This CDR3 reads CASSRGTGIQETQYF. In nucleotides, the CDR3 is TGTGCCAGCAGCCGTGGGACAGGGATACAAGAGACCCAGTACTTC.

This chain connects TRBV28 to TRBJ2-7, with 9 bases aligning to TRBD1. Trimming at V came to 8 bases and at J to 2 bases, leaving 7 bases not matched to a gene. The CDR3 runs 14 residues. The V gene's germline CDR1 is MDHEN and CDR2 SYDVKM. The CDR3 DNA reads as TGTGCCAGCGGTATAACAGGGGGCCCCTACGAGCAGTACTTC. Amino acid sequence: CASGITGGPYEQYF.

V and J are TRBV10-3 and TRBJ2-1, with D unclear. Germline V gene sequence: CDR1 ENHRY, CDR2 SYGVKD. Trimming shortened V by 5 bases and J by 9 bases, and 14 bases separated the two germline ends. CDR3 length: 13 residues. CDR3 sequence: CAISPPSLAEQFF. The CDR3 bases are TGTGCCATCAGTCCCCCCAGTTTGGCTGAGCAGTTCTTC.

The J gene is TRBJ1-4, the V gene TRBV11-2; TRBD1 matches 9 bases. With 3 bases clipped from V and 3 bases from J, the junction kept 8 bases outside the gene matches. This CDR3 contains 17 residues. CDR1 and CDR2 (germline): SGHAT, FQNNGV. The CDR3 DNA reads TGTGCCAGCAGCTTGTTGGGACAGGGCGTGGCTAATGAAAAACTGTTTTTT. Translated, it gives CASSLLGQGVANEKLFF.

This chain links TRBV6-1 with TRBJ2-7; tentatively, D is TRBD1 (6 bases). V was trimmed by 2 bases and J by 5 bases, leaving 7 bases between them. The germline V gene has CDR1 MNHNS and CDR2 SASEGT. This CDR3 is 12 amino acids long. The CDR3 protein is CASSERGNEQYF. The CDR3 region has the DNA TGTGCCAGCAGTGAAAGGGGGAACGAGCAGTACTTC.

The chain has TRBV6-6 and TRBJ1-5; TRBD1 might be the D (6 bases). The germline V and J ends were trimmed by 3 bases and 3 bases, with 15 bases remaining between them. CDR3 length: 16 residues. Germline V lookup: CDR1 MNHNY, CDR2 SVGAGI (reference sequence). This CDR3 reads CASSYGPGALNQPQHF. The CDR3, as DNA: TGTGCCAGCAGTTATGGACCAGGGGCACTCAATCAGCCCCAGCATTTT.

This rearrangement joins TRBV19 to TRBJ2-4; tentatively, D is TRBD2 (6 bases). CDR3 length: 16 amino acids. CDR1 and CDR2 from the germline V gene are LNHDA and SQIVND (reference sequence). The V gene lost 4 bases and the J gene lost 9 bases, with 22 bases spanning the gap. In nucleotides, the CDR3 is TGTGCCAGTAGTACCGCCGGGGGACCCCTTGGGAGCATTCAGTACTTC. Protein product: CASSTAGGPLGSIQYF.

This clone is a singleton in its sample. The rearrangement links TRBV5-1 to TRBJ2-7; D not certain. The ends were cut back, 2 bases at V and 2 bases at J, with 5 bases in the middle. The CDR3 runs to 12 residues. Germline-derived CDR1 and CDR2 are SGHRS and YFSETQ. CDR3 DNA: TGCGCCAGCAGCTTCGGAGCCTACGAGCAGTACTTC. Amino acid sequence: CASSFGAYEQYF.